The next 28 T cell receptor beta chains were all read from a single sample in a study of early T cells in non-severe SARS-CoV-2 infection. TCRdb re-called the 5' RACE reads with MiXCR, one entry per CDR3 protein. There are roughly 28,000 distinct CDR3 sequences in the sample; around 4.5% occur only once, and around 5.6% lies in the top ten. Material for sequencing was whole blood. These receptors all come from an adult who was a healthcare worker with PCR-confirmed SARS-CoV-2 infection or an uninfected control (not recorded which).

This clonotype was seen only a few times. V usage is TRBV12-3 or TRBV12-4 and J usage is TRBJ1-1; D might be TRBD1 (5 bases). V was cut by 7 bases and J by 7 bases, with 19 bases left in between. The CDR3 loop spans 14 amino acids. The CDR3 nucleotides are TGTGCCAGCATTATAAGGGCAGGGACGGGTGAAGCTTTCTTT. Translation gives CASIIRAGTGEAFF.

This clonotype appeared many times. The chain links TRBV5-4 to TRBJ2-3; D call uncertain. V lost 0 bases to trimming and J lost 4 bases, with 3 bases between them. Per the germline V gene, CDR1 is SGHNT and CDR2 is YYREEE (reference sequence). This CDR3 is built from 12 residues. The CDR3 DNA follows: TGTGCCAGCAGCTTGGTAGCAGATACGCAGTATTTT. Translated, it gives CASSLVADTQYF. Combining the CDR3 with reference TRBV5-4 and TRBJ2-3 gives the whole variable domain ETGVTQSPTHLIKTRGQQVTLRCSSQSGHNTVSWYQQALGQGPQFIFQYYREEENGRGNFPPRFSGLQFPNYSSELNVNALELDDSALYLCASSLVADTQYFGPGTRLTVL.

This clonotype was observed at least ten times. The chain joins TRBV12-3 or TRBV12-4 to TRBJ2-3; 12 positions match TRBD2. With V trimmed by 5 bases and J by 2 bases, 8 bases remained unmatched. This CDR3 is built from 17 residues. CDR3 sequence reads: CASSPSRLAGATDTQYF. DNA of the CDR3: TGTGCCAGCAGTCCTTCCCGACTAGCGGGGGCCACAGATACGCAGTATTTT.

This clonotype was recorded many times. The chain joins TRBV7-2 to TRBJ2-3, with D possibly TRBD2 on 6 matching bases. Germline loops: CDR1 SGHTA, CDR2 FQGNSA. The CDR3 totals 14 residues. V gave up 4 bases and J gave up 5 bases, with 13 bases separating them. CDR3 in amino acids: CASSSSSGRDTQYF. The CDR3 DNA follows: TGTGCCAGCAGCTCCAGTAGCGGCAGAGATACGCAGTATTTT.

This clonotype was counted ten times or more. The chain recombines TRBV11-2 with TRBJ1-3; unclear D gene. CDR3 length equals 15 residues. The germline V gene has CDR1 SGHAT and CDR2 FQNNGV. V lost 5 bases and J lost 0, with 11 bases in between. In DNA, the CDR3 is TGTGCCAGCAGCCTCAGGCTCCTCTCTGGAAACACCATATATTTT. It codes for CASSLRLLSGNTIYF.

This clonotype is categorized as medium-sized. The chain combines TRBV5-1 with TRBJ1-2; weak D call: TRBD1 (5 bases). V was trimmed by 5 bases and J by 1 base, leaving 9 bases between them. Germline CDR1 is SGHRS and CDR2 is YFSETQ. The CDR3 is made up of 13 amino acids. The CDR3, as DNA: TGCGCCAGCAGATTCGACAGTAACTATGGCTACACCTTC. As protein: CASRFDSNYGYTF.

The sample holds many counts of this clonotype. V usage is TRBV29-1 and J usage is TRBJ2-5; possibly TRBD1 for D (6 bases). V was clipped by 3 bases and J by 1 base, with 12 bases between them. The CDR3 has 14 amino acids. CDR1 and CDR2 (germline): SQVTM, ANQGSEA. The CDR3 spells CSVDSGDTQETQYF. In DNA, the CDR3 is TGCAGCGTTGATTCTGGGGACACCCAAGAGACCCAGTACTTC.

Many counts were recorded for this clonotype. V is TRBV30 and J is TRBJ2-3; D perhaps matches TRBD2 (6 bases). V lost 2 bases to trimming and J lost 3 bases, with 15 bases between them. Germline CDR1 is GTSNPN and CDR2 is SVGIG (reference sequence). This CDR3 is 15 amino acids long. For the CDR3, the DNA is TGTGCCTGGAGTAGTAGCGGCCTATCTACAGATACGCAGTATTTT. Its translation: CAWSSSGLSTDTQYF.

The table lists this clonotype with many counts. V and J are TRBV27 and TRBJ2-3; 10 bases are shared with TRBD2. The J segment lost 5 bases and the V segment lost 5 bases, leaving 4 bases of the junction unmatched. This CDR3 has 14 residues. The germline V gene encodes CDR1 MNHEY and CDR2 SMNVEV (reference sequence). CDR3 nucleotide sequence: TGTGCCAGCAGTCTGGGACTAGCGAAAGATACGCAGTATTTT. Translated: CASSLGLAKDTQYF.

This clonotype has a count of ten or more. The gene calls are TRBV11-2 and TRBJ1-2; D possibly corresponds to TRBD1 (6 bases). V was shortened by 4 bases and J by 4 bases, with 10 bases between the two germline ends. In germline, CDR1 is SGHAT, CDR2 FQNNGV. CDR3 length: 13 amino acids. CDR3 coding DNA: TGTGCCAGCAGCTACGCAGGGGCCTATGGCTACACCTTC. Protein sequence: CASSYAGAYGYTF.

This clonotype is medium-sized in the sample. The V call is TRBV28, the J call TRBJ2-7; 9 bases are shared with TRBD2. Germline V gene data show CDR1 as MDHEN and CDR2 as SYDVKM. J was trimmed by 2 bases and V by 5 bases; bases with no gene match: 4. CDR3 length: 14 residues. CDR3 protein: CASSISGGTYEQYF. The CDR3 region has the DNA TGTGCCAGCAGTATAAGCGGGGGGACCTACGAGCAGTACTTC.

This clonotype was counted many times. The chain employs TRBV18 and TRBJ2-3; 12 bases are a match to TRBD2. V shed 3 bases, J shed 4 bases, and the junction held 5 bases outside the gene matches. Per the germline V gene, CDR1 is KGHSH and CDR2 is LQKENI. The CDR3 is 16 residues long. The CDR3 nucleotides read TGTGCCAGCTCACCGCGACTAGCGGGGGTGTCAGATACGCAGTATTTT. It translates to CASSPRLAGVSDTQYF.

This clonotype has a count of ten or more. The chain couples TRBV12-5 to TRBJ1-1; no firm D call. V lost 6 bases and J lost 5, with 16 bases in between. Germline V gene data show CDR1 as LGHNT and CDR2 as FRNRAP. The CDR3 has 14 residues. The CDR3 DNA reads TGTGCTAGTGGCCATGGACGCCCGGGGACTGAAGCTTTCTTT. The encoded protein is CASGHGRPGTEAFF.

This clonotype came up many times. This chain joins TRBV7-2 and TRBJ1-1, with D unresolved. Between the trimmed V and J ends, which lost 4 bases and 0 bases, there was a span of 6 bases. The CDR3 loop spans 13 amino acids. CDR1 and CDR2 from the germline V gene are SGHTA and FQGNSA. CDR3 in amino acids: CASSSRLNTEAFF. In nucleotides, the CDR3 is TGTGCCAGCAGCTCCCGGCTGAACACTGAAGCTTTCTTT.

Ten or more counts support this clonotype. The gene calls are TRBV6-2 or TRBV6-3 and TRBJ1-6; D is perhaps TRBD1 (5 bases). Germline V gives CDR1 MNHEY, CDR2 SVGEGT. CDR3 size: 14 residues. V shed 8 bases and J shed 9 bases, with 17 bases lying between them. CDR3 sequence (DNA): TGTGCCAGCTTCGGGCAGGGACGGATTTCACCCCTCCACTTT. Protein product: CASFGQGRISPLHF.

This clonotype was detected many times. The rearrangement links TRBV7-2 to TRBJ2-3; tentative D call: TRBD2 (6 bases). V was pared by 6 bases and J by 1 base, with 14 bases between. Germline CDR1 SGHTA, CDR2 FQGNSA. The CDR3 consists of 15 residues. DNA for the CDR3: TGTGCCAGCAGTTTAAGCGGGTGGGGCACAGATACGCAGTATTTT. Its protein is CASSLSGWGTDTQYF.

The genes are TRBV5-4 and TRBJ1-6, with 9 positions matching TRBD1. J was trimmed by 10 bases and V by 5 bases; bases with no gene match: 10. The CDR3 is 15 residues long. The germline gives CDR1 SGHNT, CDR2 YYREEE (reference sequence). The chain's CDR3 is CASRSVTGGESPLHF. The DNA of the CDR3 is TGTGCCAGCAGGAGCGTTACAGGGGGCGAATCACCCCTCCACTTT.

CDR3: CASGKRGEETQYF. In DNA, the CDR3 is TGTGCCAGCGGGAAGCGGGGAGAAGAGACCCAGTACTTC. This rearrangement joins TRBV3-1 to TRBJ2-5; 7 bases align to TRBD2. J gave up 3 bases and V 8 bases, and 6 bases lay outside the gene matches. The CDR3 covers 13 residues. Germline lookup yields CDR1 LGHDT and CDR2 YNNKEL (reference sequence).

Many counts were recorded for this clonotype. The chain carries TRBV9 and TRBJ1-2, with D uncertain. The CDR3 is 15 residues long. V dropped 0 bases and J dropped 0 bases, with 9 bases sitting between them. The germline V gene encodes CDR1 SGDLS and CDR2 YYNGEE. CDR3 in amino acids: CASSVDSSTNYGYTF. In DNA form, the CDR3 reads TGTGCCAGCAGCGTAGATTCGTCTACTAACTATGGCTACACCTTC. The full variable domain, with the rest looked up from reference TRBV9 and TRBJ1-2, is DSGVTQTPKHLITATGQRVTLRCSPRSGDLSVYWYQQSLDQGLQFLIQYYNGEERAKGNILERFSAQQFPDLHSELNLSSLELGDSALYFCASSVDSSTNYGYTFGSGTRLTVV.

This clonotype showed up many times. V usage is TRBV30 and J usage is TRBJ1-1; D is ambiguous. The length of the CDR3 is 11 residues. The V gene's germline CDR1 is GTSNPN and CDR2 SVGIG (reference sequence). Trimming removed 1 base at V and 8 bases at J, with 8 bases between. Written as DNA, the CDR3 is TGTGCCTGGAGTGATGAACGGGAAGCTTTCTTT. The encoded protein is CAWSDEREAFF.

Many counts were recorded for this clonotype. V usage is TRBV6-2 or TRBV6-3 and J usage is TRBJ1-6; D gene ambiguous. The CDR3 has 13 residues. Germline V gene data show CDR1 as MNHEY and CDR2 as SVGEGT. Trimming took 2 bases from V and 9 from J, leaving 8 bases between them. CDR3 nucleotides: TGTGCCAGCAGTTACGTTCGGGGTTCACCCCTCCACTTT. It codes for CASSYVRGSPLHF.

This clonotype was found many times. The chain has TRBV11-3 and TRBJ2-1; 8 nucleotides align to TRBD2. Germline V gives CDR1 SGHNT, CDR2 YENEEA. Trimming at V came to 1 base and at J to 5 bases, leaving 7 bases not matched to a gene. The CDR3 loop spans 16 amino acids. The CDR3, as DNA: TGTGCCAGCAGCTTAGGTGGGACTAGGGCCCACAATGAGCAGTTCTTC. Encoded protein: CASSLGGTRAHNEQFF.

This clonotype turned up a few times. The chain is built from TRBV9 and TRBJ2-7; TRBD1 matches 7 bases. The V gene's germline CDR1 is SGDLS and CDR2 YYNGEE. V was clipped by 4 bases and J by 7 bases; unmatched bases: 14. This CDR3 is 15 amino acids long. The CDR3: CASSPRFEGAREQYF. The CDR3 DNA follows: TGTGCCAGCAGCCCCCGGTTTGAGGGGGCGCGGGAGCAGTACTTC.

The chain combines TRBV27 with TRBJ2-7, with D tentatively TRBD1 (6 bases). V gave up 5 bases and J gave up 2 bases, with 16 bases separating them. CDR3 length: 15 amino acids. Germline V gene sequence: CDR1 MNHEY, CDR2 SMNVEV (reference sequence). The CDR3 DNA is TGTGCCAGCAGTCTAGGCCGGGACACAACCTACGAGCAGTACTTC. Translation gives CASSLGRDTTYEQYF.

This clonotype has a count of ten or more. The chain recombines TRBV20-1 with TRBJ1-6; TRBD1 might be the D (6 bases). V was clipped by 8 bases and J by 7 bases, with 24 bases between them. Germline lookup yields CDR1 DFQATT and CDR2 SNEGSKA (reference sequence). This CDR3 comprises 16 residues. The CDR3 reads CSSNGRGHARNSPLHF. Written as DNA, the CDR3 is TGCAGTTCAAACGGGCGGGGACACGCACGCAATTCACCCCTCCACTTT.

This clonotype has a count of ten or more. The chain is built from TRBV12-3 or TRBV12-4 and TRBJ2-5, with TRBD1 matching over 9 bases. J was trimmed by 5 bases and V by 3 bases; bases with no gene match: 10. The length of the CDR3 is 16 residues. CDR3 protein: CASSLGSDRGEETQYF. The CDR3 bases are TGTGCCAGCAGTTTGGGATCGGACAGGGGCGAGGAGACCCAGTACTTC.

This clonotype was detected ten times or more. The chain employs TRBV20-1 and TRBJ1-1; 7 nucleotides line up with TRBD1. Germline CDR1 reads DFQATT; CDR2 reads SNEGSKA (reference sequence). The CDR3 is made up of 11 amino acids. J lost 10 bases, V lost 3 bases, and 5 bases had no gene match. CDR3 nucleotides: TGCAGTGCTAGGGAGGGGGCTGGAGCTTTCTTT. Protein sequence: CSAREGAGAFF.

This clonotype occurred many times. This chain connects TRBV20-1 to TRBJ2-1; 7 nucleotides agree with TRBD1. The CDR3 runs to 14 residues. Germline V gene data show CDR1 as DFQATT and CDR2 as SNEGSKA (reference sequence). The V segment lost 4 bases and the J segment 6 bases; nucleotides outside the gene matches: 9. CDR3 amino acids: CSAKRQGRGNEQFF. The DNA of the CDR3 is TGCAGTGCTAAACGACAGGGAAGGGGCAATGAGCAGTTCTTC.